The 18 T cell receptor beta chains given below trace back to one sample, sequenced in a study of CD8+ T cells in alopecia areata. Noted treatment: oral pan-JAK inhibitor, 5-10 mg twice daily. Once RNA had been extracted, it was reverse transcribed into cDNA to act as the sequencing template. The assay was immunoSEQ multiplex PCR, and TCRdb's table has in-frame clones only and misses some. The sample lists under 150,000 clones, approximately 53% occurring once. Here the sequenced sample was CD4+ T cells sorted from blood, taken at week 4, from a patient treated with tofacitinib. These receptor sequences come from a human donor with alopecia areata.

This chain links TRBV29-1 with TRBJ1-4; a weak D match, TRBD1 (5 bases). The CDR3 runs 13 residues. Germline loops: CDR1 SQVTM, CDR2 ANQGSEA. Trimming left V 4 bases short and J 11 bases short, with 17 bases between. CDR3 sequence (DNA): TGCAGCGTTGGACAGACCATAAGCGGGAAACTGTTTTTT. Translating gives CSVGQTISGKLFF.

Only a few counts were recorded for this clone. The chain recombines TRBV7-8 with TRBJ1-5, with a weak D call TRBD1 (6 bases). The length of the CDR3 is 15 residues. V was clipped by 1 base and J by 6 bases, with 13 bases between them. Germline V gene lookup returns CDR1 SGHVS and CDR2 FQNEAQ. The CDR3 reads CASSLDRAVGQPQHF. CDR3 DNA: TGTGCCAGCAGCTTAGACAGGGCGGTCGGTCAGCCCCAGCATTTT.

A few counts support this clone. Here the CDR3 DNA reads TGTGCCCGAGTCGGTCTTGCTCCATCAAACTATGGCTACACCTTC. This codes for CARVGLAPSNYGYTF. The chain has TRBV30 and TRBJ1-2; no definite D call. V was clipped by 8 bases and J by 2 bases, with 21 bases between them. This CDR3 is built from 15 residues. Germline V gene data show CDR1 as GTSNPN and CDR2 as SVGIG (reference sequence).

The V call is TRBV6-6, the J call TRBJ1-5, with D unresolved. Germline-derived CDR1 and CDR2 are MNHNY and SVGAGI (reference sequence). The length of the CDR3 is 12 residues. Trimming pared 3 bases from V and 3 bases from J, leaving 3 bases between. DNA for the CDR3: TGTGCCAGCAGTTATCTCAATCAGCCCCAGCATTTT. It encodes CASSYLNQPQHF.

This chain uses TRBV18 with TRBJ1-1; TRBD1 matches 8 bases. In germline, CDR1 is KGHSH, CDR2 LQKENI. J gave up 0 bases and V 3 bases, and 3 bases lay outside the gene matches. The length of the CDR3 is 15 residues. The CDR3 region has the DNA TGTGCCAGCTCACCTAGACAGGGGATGAACACTGAAGCTTTCTTT. This codes for CASSPRQGMNTEAFF.

The rearrangement joins TRBV13 to TRBJ2-1, with 11 positions matching TRBD2. CDR3 length equals 16 residues. V lost 6 bases and J lost 10; bases outside the gene matches: 14. Germline-derived CDR1 and CDR2 are PRHDT and FYEKMQ (reference sequence). CDR3 in DNA: TGTGCCAGCAGGCCTCCGGGACTAGCGGCCCGGGGAGAGCAGTTCTTC. Protein: CASRPPGLAARGEQFF.

The chain couples TRBV30 to TRBJ2-7; the D gene could be TRBD1 or TRBD2 (5 bases each). With 2 bases removed from V and 7 bases from J, the gap between germline ends came to 12 bases. CDR1 is GTSNPN and CDR2 is SVGIG in the germline V gene (reference sequence). The CDR3 covers 12 residues. The CDR3, as DNA: TGTGCCTGGAGTCCGCATGGGGGTGAGCAGTACTTC. Residues: CAWSPHGGEQYF.

The chain couples TRBV6-4 to TRBJ2-2; no definite D call. Looked up from germline, CDR1 is MRHNA and CDR2 is SNTAGT. The ends were cut back, 3 bases at V and 7 bases at J, with 6 bases in the middle. The CDR3 is 12 amino acids. The DNA for the CDR3 is TGTGCCAGCAGTGATTTTGGCGGGGAGCTGTTTTTT. Translation: CASSDFGGELFF.

The sample holds a few counts of this clone. The chain employs TRBV7-2 and TRBJ2-7; D is possibly TRBD1 (6 bases). The CDR3 runs to 15 residues. Trimming removed 5 bases from V and 2 bases from J, with 16 bases in between. The germline gives CDR1 SGHTA, CDR2 FQGNSA. The CDR3 region is CASSLQGQLAYEQYF. The CDR3 nucleotides are TGTGCCAGCAGCCTACAGGGACAATTGGCCTACGAGCAGTACTTC.

The chain couples TRBV18 to TRBJ2-3; 9 bases fit TRBD2. There are 16 residues in the CDR3. Per germline, CDR1 KGHSH and CDR2 LQKENI. Unmatched junction bases numbered 11, after V lost 4 bases and J lost 6 bases. The CDR3 nucleotides are TGTGCCAGCTCACAGCAGGACCCGACTAGCGGTGATACGCAGTATTTT. Translating gives CASSQQDPTSGDTQYF. Supplemented by reference TRBV18 and TRBJ2-3, the full variable domain reads NAGVMQNPRHLVRRRGQEARLRCSPMKGHSHVYWYRQLPEEGLKFMVYLQKENIIDESGMPKERFSAEFPKEGPSILRIQQVVRGDSAAYFCASSQQDPTSGDTQYFGPGTRLTVL.

This chain uses TRBV27 with TRBJ2-7, with TRBD1 matching over 9 bases. Germline lookup yields CDR1 MNHEY and CDR2 SMNVEV (reference sequence). J was trimmed by 3 bases and V by 1 base; bases with no gene match: 10. The CDR3 contains 17 residues. The CDR3 protein is CASSLYPPGQGIYEQYF. CDR3 nucleotide sequence: TGTGCCAGCAGTTTATATCCTCCAGGACAGGGGATCTACGAGCAGTACTTC.

Only a few counts were recorded for this clone. This rearrangement joins TRBV27 to TRBJ2-1; TRBD1 matches at 12 bases. With V trimmed by 9 bases and J by 13 bases, 16 bases remained unmatched. This CDR3 contains 15 residues. Germline CDR1 reads MNHEY; CDR2 reads SMNVEV (reference sequence). The CDR3 nucleotides are TGTGCCAGTAATATACCGGGACAGGGGGCGAAAAGACAGTTCTTC. Translation: CASNIPGQGAKRQFF.

The chain links TRBV25-1 to TRBJ2-7, with a tentative D call TRBD1 (7 bases). V was shortened by 6 bases and J by 5 bases, with 11 bases between the two germline ends. CDR3 length: 12 residues. Germline CDR1 reads MGHDK; CDR2 reads SYGVNS. The CDR3 nucleotides are TGTGCCAGCAGGCAGGGGGGTAACGAGCAGTACTTC. Its translation is CASRQGGNEQYF.

The chain uses TRBV4-1 and TRBJ2-1, with TRBD2 identical over 7 bases. V was pared by 1 base and J by 4 bases, with 4 bases of the junction left unmatched. The CDR3 contains 15 residues. CDR1 and CDR2 (germline): MGHRA, YSYEKL. The CDR3: CASSQGAGPYNEQFF. The CDR3 DNA is TGCGCCAGCAGCCAAGGAGCGGGGCCATACAATGAGCAGTTCTTC.

The chain combines TRBV30 with TRBJ2-7; D is possibly TRBD1 (5 bases). Trimming left V 5 bases short and J 6 bases short, with 20 bases between. This CDR3 contains 14 residues. Looked up from germline, CDR1 is GTSNPN and CDR2 is SVGIG (reference sequence). DNA of the CDR3: TGTGCCTGGCGACAGTCATGGATTAGGGGCGAGCAGTACTTC. Translated, it gives CAWRQSWIRGEQYF. Full variable domain (missing parts from reference TRBV30 and TRBJ2-7): SQTIHQWPATLVQPVGSPLSLECTVEGTSNPNLYWYRQAAGRGLQLLFYSVGIGQISSEVPQNLSASRPQDRQFILSSKKLLLSDSGFYLCAWRQSWIRGEQYFGPGTRLTVT.

V is TRBV29-1 and J is TRBJ2-3; D remains unclear. V was cut by 6 bases and J by 2 bases, with 12 bases left in between. From germline, CDR1 is SQVTM and CDR2 ANQGSEA. This CDR3 has 13 amino acids. The CDR3 sequence is CSVRRTFTDTQYF. The CDR3 DNA reads TGCAGCGTGAGACGTACCTTCACAGATACGCAGTATTTT.

This chain links TRBV18 with TRBJ2-7; D is possibly TRBD1 or TRBD2 (6 bases each). This CDR3 is 15 amino acids long. Trimming took off 1 base at V and 3 bases at J, with 13 bases between the two ends. Germline V gene sequence: CDR1 KGHSH, CDR2 LQKENI. In DNA, the CDR3 is TGTGCCAGCTCACCACTGCGGGACACCTACTACGAGCAGTACTTC. It specifies CASSPLRDTYYEQYF.

This clone has at least ten counts. The rearrangement links TRBV2 to TRBJ2-1; 14 positions agree with TRBD2. V lost 6 bases to trimming and J lost 5 bases; unmatched junction nucleotides: 9. The CDR3 totals 17 residues. CDR1 SNHLY and CDR2 FYNNEI come from the germline V gene. CDR3 DNA sequence: TGTGCCAGCAGCCAACCCGGACTAGCGGGAGGACACAATGAGCAGTTCTTC. Protein: CASSQPGLAGGHNEQFF.